Listed below are T cell receptor beta chains from one sample, sequenced in a study of cytomegalovirus exposure and HLA in healthy donors. Method: immunoSEQ multiplex PCR; TCRdb's copy keeps in-frame clones and lacks some. The sample includes 200,000 to 250,000 clones, 77% of them seen just once. Sequencing used PBMCs. The receptors come from a woman aged 55-70 years in good health and CMV-seropositive. Both conserved end residues are part of each CDR3. The D gene is left open where the match is weak. Not all rows give a size; the values are once, few, many and, for expanded clones, a class.

clone size	D gene	V gene	J gene	CDR3 protein	CDR3 DNA
-	-	TRBV7-9	TRBJ1-1	CASSRILTGNTEAFF	TGTGCCAGCAGCCGAATATTGACAGGGAACACTGAAGCTTTCTTT
-	TRBD1	TRBV4-3	TRBJ1-6	CASSQDYETGPNSPLHF	TGCGCCAGCAGCCAAGATTACGAGACAGGGCCTAATTCACCCCTCCACTTT
-	TRBD2	TRBV5-4	TRBJ2-1	CASSLGLAGDFNEQFF	TGTGCCAGCAGCTTGGGTCTCGCGGGAGACTTCAATGAGCAGTTCTTC
few	TRBD2	TRBV5-6	TRBJ2-3	CASSLEAGGLFTSTDTQYF	TGTGCCAGCAGCTTGGAGGCGGGGGGCCTATTCACTAGCACAGATACGCAGTATTTT
few	-	TRBV6-5	TRBJ1-2	CASSFGLTGDYGYTF	TGTGCCAGCAGTTTTGGTCTGACAGGCGACTATGGCTACACCTTC
-	-	TRBV27	TRBJ1-6	CASSSLSDYNSPLHF	TGTGCCAGCAGTTCCCTGAGTGACTATAATTCACCCCTCCACTTT
-	-	TRBV18	TRBJ1-1	CASSLREENTEAFF	TGTGCCAGCTCACTCCGGGAAGAGAACACTGAAGCTTTCTTT
-	TRBD1	TRBV2	TRBJ2-3	CASRETGSTDTQYF	TGTGCCAGCAGGGAGACAGGGTCCACAGATACGCAGTATTTT
-	TRBD2	TRBV12-5	TRBJ2-1	CASGLAGRVYNEQFF	TGTGCTAGTGGTTTGGCAGGGAGGGTGTACAATGAGCAGTTCTTC
few	-	TRBV7-3	TRBJ1-2	CASSPDPGAYGYTF	TGTGCCAGCAGCCCAGACCCAGGGGCCTATGGCTACACCTTC
-	-	TRBV18	TRBJ2-2	CASSPPSNTGELFF	TGTGCCAGCTCACCCCCATCGAACACCGGGGAGCTGTTTTTT
-	-	TRBV5-1	TRBJ2-1	CASSLAAGHNEQFF	TGCGCCAGCAGCTTGGCGGCAGGGCACAATGAGCAGTTCTTC
-	TRBD1	TRBV5-1	TRBJ1-4	CASRTGTGYEKLFF	TGCGCCAGCAGAACCGGGACAGGATATGAAAAACTGTTTTTT
-	TRBD2	TRBV4-1	TRBJ2-7	CASSQGGGGPLGEQYF	TGCGCCAGCAGCCAAGGGGGCGGGGGGCCCCTAGGGGAGCAGTACTTC
-	TRBD2	TRBV5-1	TRBJ2-7	CASSTSGRANYEQYF	TGCGCCAGCAGCACTAGCGGGAGGGCAAATTACGAGCAGTACTTC
-	TRBD1	TRBV29-1	TRBJ2-1	CSVAGTENNEQFF	TGCAGCGTTGCCGGGACAGAGAACAATGAGCAGTTCTTC
few	-	TRBV19	TRBJ1-2	CASRHTGIGNYGYTF	TGTGCCAGTAGACACACAGGGATTGGGAACTATGGCTACACCTTC